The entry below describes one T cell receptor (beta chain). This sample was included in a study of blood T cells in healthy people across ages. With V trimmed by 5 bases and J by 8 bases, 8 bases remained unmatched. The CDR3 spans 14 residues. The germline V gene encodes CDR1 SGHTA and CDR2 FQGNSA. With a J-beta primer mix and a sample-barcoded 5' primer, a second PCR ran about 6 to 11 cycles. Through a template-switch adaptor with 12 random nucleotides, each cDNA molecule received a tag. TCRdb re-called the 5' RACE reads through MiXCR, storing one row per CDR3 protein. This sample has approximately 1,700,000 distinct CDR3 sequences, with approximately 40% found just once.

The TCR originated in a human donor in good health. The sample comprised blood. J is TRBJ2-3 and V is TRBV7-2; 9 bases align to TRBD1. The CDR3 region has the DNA TGTGCCAGCAGCCCGACAGGGGGACCAGGTACGCAGTATTTT. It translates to CASSPTGGPGTQYF.